The clone carrying this T cell receptor beta chain appeared many times. The target antigen is unknown. This sample was included in a study of molecular identifiers for immune sequencing clone quantification. Whole-study findings and limits: Highly expanded clone sizes could be underestimated by identical TCR molecules that share a barcode. Clones that exceeded 20 RNA copies held over 99% of effector molecules, yet under 1% in naive cells.

The authors sorted naive CD8 T cells as CD8+CD4-CCR7+CD45RA+. Library preparation followed earlier protocols using designated TCR primers. Via MiXCR, TCRdb re-called the PCR reads, giving one row per CDR3 protein. The sample has about 89,000 distinct CDR3 sequences, around 17% seen once; the top ten hold around 0.8%. The CDR3 runs 14 residues. V lost 0 bases and J lost 2, with 9 bases in between. Germline loops: CDR1 SGHRS, CDR2 YFSETQ. J is TRBJ2-7 and V is TRBV5-1, with D maybe TRBD2 (6 bases). The sequence was obtained from a human donor in good health. Some libraries in this study had Jurkat cell RNA spiked in. Sample: naive CD8+ T cells from blood, with Jurkat cell RNA spiked in. The sample's subset: FACS-sorted CD8+CD4-CCR7+CD45RA+ naive T cells. DNA for the CDR3: TGCGCCAGCAGCTTGGCTGGGAGGACCTACGAGCAGTACTTC. Amino acid sequence: CASSLAGRTYEQYF.